The 13 T cell receptor beta chains below were found in one sample sequenced in a study of molecular identifiers for immune sequencing clone quantification. MiXCR, run by TCRdb on the PCR reads, gives a single entry per CDR3 protein. The sample holds about 500,000 distinct CDR3 sequences, under 30% seen once. The sequenced sample consisted of naive CD8+ T cells from blood, with Jurkat cell RNA spiked in. Noted subset: FACS-sorted CD8+CD4-CCR7+CD45RA+ naive T cells. These TCRs come from a human donor in good health. Some libraries in this study had Jurkat cell RNA spiked in.

J is TRBJ2-7 and V is TRBV20-1; D uncertain. Trimming stripped 6 bases from V and 2 bases from J, with 8 bases between. CDR3 length: 11 residues. Germline V lookup: CDR1 DFQATT, CDR2 SNEGSKA (reference sequence). The CDR3 is CSAAGTYEQYF. Here the CDR3 DNA reads TGCAGTGCCGCTGGGACCTACGAGCAGTACTTC.

In the case of this clonotype: A much more abundant neighbour one base away suggests this may be a read error. The chain carries TRBV27 and TRBJ2-7, with D perhaps being TRBD1 or TRBD2 (5 bases each). The J call may be wrong; the DNA end is better matched by TRBJ2-1. The CDR3 has 13 amino acids. Germline lookup yields CDR1 MNHEY and CDR2 SMNVEV (reference sequence). CDR3 protein: CASSLGADYEQFF. The DNA for the CDR3 is TGTGCCAGCAGTTTAGGGGCTGACTACGAGCAGTTCTTC.

To note about this clonotype: One end of the junction is discordant with germline, which a read error may explain. The genes are TRBV6-5 and TRBJ1-2, with 7 bases that match TRBD1. The CDR3 runs 13 residues. Germline loops: CDR1 MNHEY, CDR2 SVGAGI. The CDR3 region has the DNA TGTGCCGGCAGTCCACAGGGGAACTATGGCTACACCTTC. Protein: CAGSPQGNYGYTF.

The CDR3 protein is CASSQDGPGGRYEQYF. DNA of the CDR3: TGCGCCAGCAGCCAAGATGGGCCAGGGGGAAGGTACGAGCAGTACTTC. The chain joins TRBV4-3 to TRBJ2-7; 7 nucleotides agree with TRBD1. V lost 0 bases, J lost 4 bases, and 9 bases stayed unmatched. Germline assignment: CDR1 LGHNA and CDR2 YSLEER. The CDR3 loop spans 16 amino acids.

This clonotype turned up a few times. The V call is TRBV30, the J call TRBJ2-1; no definite D call. The CDR3 runs to 12 residues. Trimming took off 3 bases at V and 5 bases at J, with 8 bases between the two ends. Germline CDR1 and CDR2: GTSNPN and SVGIG (reference sequence). CDR3 protein: CAWRAIDNEQFF. As DNA, the CDR3 is TGTGCCTGGAGGGCAATAGACAATGAGCAGTTCTTC.

About this clonotype itself: This sequence may be a read error, since a much larger clone differs from it by one base. Without the conserved terminal phenylalanine or tryptophan, this CDR3 likely stems from a read error. This rearrangement joins TRBV5-1 to TRBJ1-2, with a weak D call TRBD1 (5 bases). The V gene's germline CDR1 is SGHRS and CDR2 YFSETQ. V gave up 4 bases and J gave up 4 bases, with 8 bases separating them. The CDR3 has 12 amino acids. The chain's CDR3 is CASSGDSYGYTL. CDR3 bases: TGCGCCAGCAGCGGCGACAGCTATGGCTACACCCTC.

Notes on this clonotype: Lacking the conserved final phenylalanine or tryptophan, this CDR3 likely reflects a read error. This chain links TRBV20-1 with TRBJ1-5; TRBD1 matches 9 bases. V shed 0 bases, J shed 2 bases, and the junction held 5 bases outside the gene matches. This CDR3 has 16 amino acids. Germline CDR1 is DFQATT and CDR2 is SNEGSKA (reference sequence). In DNA form, the CDR3 reads TGCAGTGCTAGAGATGGGGACAGGGCGGGCAATCAGCCCCAGCATCTT. Translated, it gives CSARDGDRAGNQPQHL.

This clonotype was found many times. V usage is TRBV6-5 and J usage is TRBJ1-1; a possible D gene is TRBD1 (6 bases). The CDR3 sequence is 16 residues long. V lost 4 bases to trimming and J lost 1 base, with 16 bases between them. The germline V gene has CDR1 MNHEY and CDR2 SVGAGI. The CDR3 DNA reads as TGTGCCAGCAGTTTGTCCCGCGGAGGGGGGAACACTGAAGCTTTCTTT. Translated, it gives CASSLSRGGGNTEAFF.

This clonotype appeared many times. The chain has TRBV20-1 and TRBJ2-1, with 8 bases matching TRBD1. The trim removed 5 bases at V and 7 bases at J, leaving 10 bases unmatched. Per germline, CDR1 DFQATT and CDR2 SNEGSKA (reference sequence). This CDR3 region has 14 residues. In DNA form, the CDR3 reads TGCAGTGCTTCGCGGACAGGGATGGGGAATGAGCAGTTCTTC. As protein: CSASRTGMGNEQFF.

Concerning this clonotype: The junction shows a germline mismatch at one end, possibly a read error. The V gene is TRBV18, the J gene TRBJ2-2; no reliable D call. This CDR3 has 14 residues. Germline assignment: CDR1 KGHSH and CDR2 LQKENI. DNA of the CDR3: TGTACCAGCTTCTGGGCGGAGAATTCCGGGGAGCTGTTTTTT. As protein: CTSFWAENSGELFF. The full variable domain, rest sourced from reference TRBV18 and TRBJ2-2, is NAGVMQNPRHLVRRRGQEARLRCSPMKGHSHVYWYRQLPEEGLKFMVYLQKENIIDESGMPKERFSAEFPKEGPSILRIQQVVRGDSAAYFCTSFWAENSGELFFGEGSRLTVL.

On this clonotype: It may be a read error: a sequence one base away is much more abundant. The rearrangement joins TRBV29-1 to TRBJ1-2; D not certain. Germline V gene sequence: CDR1 SQVTM, CDR2 ANQGSEA. The CDR3 runs to 12 residues. Trimming cost V 3 bases and J 7 bases, with 12 bases left between them. The CDR3 DNA reads TGCAGCGTTGACCCTAAAGTTCCTGGCTACACCTTC. Translation: CSVDPKVPGYTF.

This clonotype was observed at least ten times. The rearrangement uses TRBV7-9 and TRBJ1-1; D remains ambiguous. Trimming took 0 bases from V and 0 from J, leaving 5 bases between them. The CDR3 contains 14 residues. CDR1 is SEHNR, CDR2 FQNEAQ, per germline (reference sequence). The CDR3 sequence is CASSLARVNTEAFF. CDR3 nucleotide sequence: TGTGCCAGCAGCTTAGCGCGGGTGAACACTGAAGCTTTCTTT.

This clonotype was recorded at least ten times. This sequence joins TRBV5-4 and TRBJ2-2, with D possibly being TRBD1 (6 bases). Germline V gene lookup returns CDR1 SGHNT and CDR2 YYREEE (reference sequence). The V end was cut by 4 bases, the J end by 6 bases, with 7 bases between. The CDR3 is 12 residues long. The CDR3 bases are TGTGCCAGCAGCGGGACATCCGGGGAGCTGTTTTTT. This sequence encodes CASSGTSGELFF.